Below, 2 T cell receptor beta chains from the same sample are listed, as sequenced in a study of regulatory T cells in long-lasting Graves disease. HTBI primers from iRepertoire and Arm-PCR of CDR3 regions yielded the TCR beta libraries. TCRdb itself ran the multiplex PCR reads through MiXCR, one entry per CDR3 protein. The data contain some 320,000 distinct CDR3 sequences, more than 15% of them singletons. The time point is: newly diagnosed GD, antithyroid drugs for less than 3 months. From RNA extracted from PBMCs, the TCR library was made. Here the sequenced sample was peripheral blood mononuclear cells (PBMCs), taken at new diagnosis, from a patient treated with antithyroid drugs. All receptors derive from a female donor with Graves disease.

This chain joins TRBV20-1 and TRBJ2-7; TRBD1 agrees at 7 bases. Germline V lookup: CDR1 DFQATT, CDR2 SNEGSKA (reference sequence). The CDR3 has 14 residues. V was pared by 0 bases and J by 0 bases, with 2 bases of the junction left unmatched. CDR3 amino acids: CSARDRTGSYEQYF. The CDR3 nucleotides are TGCAGTGCTAGAGATAGGACAGGCTCCTACGAGCAGTACTTC.

Many counts were recorded for this clonotype. V gene TRBV12-3 or TRBV12-4 combines with J gene TRBJ2-6; 7 bases fit TRBD2. The CDR3 is 17 residues long. J gave up 0 bases and V 2 bases, and 4 bases lay outside the gene matches. CDR3 sequence: CASSLPREGSGANVLTF. The CDR3 DNA reads TGTGCCAGCAGTTTACCAAGGGAGGGCTCTGGGGCCAACGTCCTGACTTTC.